These T cell receptor beta chains were read from a single sample in a study of cytomegalovirus exposure and HLA in healthy donors. Profiled with immunoSEQ multiplex PCR; TCRdb holds only in-frame clones, not every one. The data hold 95,000 to 100,000 clones, with 60% to 75% observed a single time. Sequencing used PBMCs. All receptors derive from a man aged 50-60 years in good health and CMV-seronegative. Each CDR3 is given with its conserved first and last residue. The order of the fields is D gene, J gene, V gene, clone size, CDR3 DNA, CDR3 protein. A D gene is named only where the DNA matches it firmly. The size entry is marked missing in some rows and otherwise reads once, few, many or a size class.

D gene: TRBD2; J gene: TRBJ2-7; V gene: TRBV11-2; clone size: few; CDR3 DNA: TGTGCCAGCAGCTTGCAGCTTACTAGCGGGAGTTCGACCTACGAGCAGTACTTC; CDR3 protein: CASSLQLTSGSSTYEQYF
D gene: TRBD2; J gene: TRBJ2-3; V gene: TRBV19; clone size: -; CDR3 DNA: TGTGCCAGTACCCCAGGGAGCGGGAGGGTTGATACGCAGTATTTT; CDR3 protein: CASTPGSGRVDTQYF
D gene: -; J gene: TRBJ1-1; V gene: TRBV5-1; clone size: -; CDR3 DNA: TGCGCCAGCAGCTTGAGAATCGGGGACACTGAAGCTTTCTTT; CDR3 protein: CASSLRIGDTEAFF
D gene: TRBD2; J gene: TRBJ2-6; V gene: TRBV11-2; clone size: -; CDR3 DNA: TGTGCCAGCAACCATCGGGGGGGCAGCTCTGGGGCCAACGTCCTGACTTTC; CDR3 protein: CASNHRGGSSGANVLTF
D gene: -; J gene: TRBJ2-3; V gene: TRBV19; clone size: -; CDR3 DNA: TGTGCCAGTAGTATGGCTCGGAGGGCAGATACGCAGTATTTT; CDR3 protein: CASSMARRADTQYF
D gene: TRBD1; J gene: TRBJ1-2; V gene: TRBV5-1; clone size: -; CDR3 DNA: TGCGCCAGCAGCTTGGTCGCAGGGGGGCATGGCTACACCTTC; CDR3 protein: CASSLVAGGHGYTF
D gene: -; J gene: TRBJ1-6; V gene: TRBV7-2; clone size: -; CDR3 DNA: TGTGCCAGCAGCCTATACAGGGCACCCCTCCACTTT; CDR3 protein: CASSLYRAPLHF
D gene: -; J gene: TRBJ1-6; V gene: TRBV5-1; clone size: -; CDR3 DNA: TGCGCCAGCAGCGAAGGGGTGGGGAATTCACCCCTCCACTTT; CDR3 protein: CASSEGVGNSPLHF
D gene: -; J gene: TRBJ1-1; V gene: TRBV7-9; clone size: -; CDR3 DNA: TGTGCCAGCAGCTTACTCGGCACTGAAGCTTTCTTT; CDR3 protein: CASSLLGTEAFF
D gene: -; J gene: TRBJ2-1; V gene: TRBV18; clone size: -; CDR3 DNA: TGTGCCAGCTCACCCACGAGAGACTCCTACAATGAGCAGTTCTTC; CDR3 protein: CASSPTRDSYNEQFF
D gene: TRBD1; J gene: TRBJ1-2; V gene: TRBV6-5; clone size: -; CDR3 DNA: TGTGCCAGCAAAGAAGGGGGCGATGGCTACACCTTC; CDR3 protein: CASKEGGDGYTF